These 9 T cell receptor beta chains originate from one sample sequenced in a study of T cell responses to AZD1222 COVID-19 vaccine. Profiled with immunoSEQ multiplex PCR; TCRdb holds only in-frame clones, not every one. The sample holds over 90,000 clones, roughly nine tenths seen once. Source: peripheral blood, taken on day 0 of AZD1222 vaccination. The receptors shown here come from an adult in good health.

This sequence joins TRBV5-1 and TRBJ2-2; D gene unclear. Trimming pared 0 bases from V and 2 bases from J, leaving 8 bases between. Per the germline V gene, CDR1 is SGHRS and CDR2 is YFSETQ. This CDR3 comprises 15 residues. The CDR3 nucleotides are TGCGCCAGCAGCTTGGATACGGTAAACACCGGGGAGCTGTTTTTT. Translation gives CASSLDTVNTGELFF.

This chain uses TRBV4-1 with TRBJ1-5; 7 bases match TRBD1. The length of the CDR3 is 17 residues. Germline V gives CDR1 MGHRA, CDR2 YSYEKL. The ends lost 4 bases at V and 2 bases at J; junction bases unmatched: 11. The CDR3 reads CASSPTGSVGGNQPQHF. CDR3 nucleotide sequence: TGCGCCAGCAGCCCGACAGGGTCTGTTGGGGGCAATCAGCCCCAGCATTTT.

The table lists this clone with a count of one. The V and J genes are TRBV5-5 and TRBJ2-7; D might be TRBD1 (6 bases). Germline values: CDR1 SGHKS, CDR2 YYEKEE (reference sequence). This CDR3 region has 14 residues. Trimming pared 1 base from V and 2 bases from J, leaving 10 bases between. CDR3 nucleotides: TGTGCCAGCAGCTTGCCAGGGGTAGCCTACGAGCAGTACTTC. As protein: CASSLPGVAYEQYF.

The CDR3 spells CASSQGEYDGADTQYF. The CDR3 coding sequence is TGTGCCAGCAGCCAAGGGGAGTATGATGGCGCAGATACGCAGTATTTT. The chain couples TRBV4-2 to TRBJ2-3, with a weak D call TRBD2 (5 bases). CDR3 size: 16 residues. The germline V gene has CDR1 LGHNA and CDR2 YNFKEQ. V was clipped by 1 base and J by 4 bases, with 15 bases between them.

The chain couples TRBV6-5 to TRBJ1-1; D unclear. The CDR3 consists of 13 residues. Trimming stripped 10 bases from V and 5 bases from J, with 17 bases between. Germline lookup yields CDR1 MNHEY and CDR2 SVGAGI. CDR3 in amino acids: CATSVGRGTEAFF. DNA for the CDR3: TGTGCCACCAGCGTCGGGCGAGGAACTGAAGCTTTCTTT.

On this clone: Relative to the germline gene, one junction end is altered; a read error may explain this. The same CDR3 also results from other DNA sequences found in this sample. The chain uses TRBV5-1 and TRBJ2-7, with no clear D. The CDR3 runs 13 residues. Germline lookup yields CDR1 SGHRS and CDR2 YFSETQ. The CDR3 nucleotides read TGCGCCAGCAGTTTGGACGGGTCCTACGAGCAGTACTTC. Its protein is CASSLDGSYEQYF.

This chain uses TRBV9 with TRBJ2-2; D not certain. The V end lost 4 bases, the J end lost 4 bases, and 8 bases lay between the germline ends. Per the germline V gene, CDR1 is SGDLS and CDR2 is YYNGEE. The CDR3 covers 13 residues. The CDR3 DNA reads TGTGCCAGCAGCCTCGACCCCACCGGGGAGCTGTTTTTT. Protein: CASSLDPTGELFF.

This chain joins TRBV28 and TRBJ2-2; possibly TRBD1 for D (6 bases). This CDR3 contains 15 residues. Trimming took 4 bases from V and 7 from J, leaving 16 bases between them. Germline V lookup: CDR1 MDHEN, CDR2 SYDVKM. CDR3 nucleotide sequence: TGTGCCAGCAGTTCCTACTGGGCCAGGGGCGGGGAGCTGTTTTTT. Its protein is CASSSYWARGGELFF.

V usage is TRBV3-1 (or the pseudogene TRBV3-2) and J usage is TRBJ2-3; 7 bases agree with TRBD1. The germline CDR1 and CDR2 sequences are LGHDT and YNNKEL (reference sequence). V shed 4 bases and J 1 base; nucleotides not matched to a gene: 5. This CDR3 spans 15 amino acids. The CDR3 sequence: CASSPQGQGTDTQYF. The CDR3 DNA sequence: TGTGCCAGCAGCCCCCAAGGACAGGGCACAGATACGCAGTATTTT.